This TCR beta chain was recorded in a study of beta chain features in type 1 diabetes. Ten or more counts support this clone. Trimming pared 5 bases from V and 2 bases from J, leaving 18 bases between. CDR1 and CDR2 from the germline V gene are SEHNR and FQNEAQ (reference sequence). The CDR3 is 16 amino acids. Expressed TCRB transcripts were sequenced because the entire RNA isolate underwent reverse transcription. The assay was immunoSEQ multiplex PCR, and TCRdb's table has in-frame clones only and misses some. The sample records 140,000 to 150,000 clones, more than 9% being singletons. This TCR derives from a man younger than 35 in good health. This sequence joins TRBV7-9 and TRBJ1-2, with D possibly TRBD1 on 6 matching bases. Sequencing was done on a sample of naive CD4+ T cells from blood. For the CDR3, the DNA is TGTGCCAGCAGCCTACAACCTGGACAGCCGAACTATGGCTACACCTTC. This sequence encodes CASSLQPGQPNYGYTF.